These T cell receptor beta chains were read from a single sample in a study of long-term antiretroviral therapy in people with HIV. Assay: immunoSEQ multiplex PCR; the TCRdb copy retains only in-frame clones and omits some. The top ten clones hold less than 3.5% of a sample with fewer than 35,000 clones, approximately 97% of them seen once. Here the sequenced sample was unsorted PBMCs, taken 6.9 years after starting antiretroviral therapy. These receptors originate from a man under 40 with HIV. The CDR3 runs from the conserved cysteine through the conserved F or W. The D gene is left open where the match is weak. Only some rows state a clone size, as once, few, many or a class for expanded clones.

clone_size,j_call,d_call,v_call,cdr3_nt,cdr3_aa
few,TRBJ2-3,NA,TRBV7-6,TGTGCCAGCAGTCTCTCTAGAGGCACAGATACGCAGTATTTT,CASSLSRGTDTQYF
NA,TRBJ1-1,NA,TRBV7-6,TGTGCCAGCAGCCTCATGAACTCTGAAGCTTTCTTT,CASSLMNSEAFF
NA,TRBJ1-6,NA,TRBV6-1,TGTGCCAGCAGTGAAGCGCTTCAACTGTTTCCCCTCCACTTT,CASSEALQLFPLHF
NA,TRBJ1-2,NA,TRBV29-1,TGCAGCGTTGAATCGGGGCAAAGCTATGGCTACACCTTC,CSVESGQSYGYTF
NA,TRBJ2-7,NA,TRBV19,TGTGCCAGTAGTAACCGGTGGGGCCCTCGGCACGAGCAGTACTTC,CASSNRWGPRHEQYF
once,TRBJ2-1,TRBD2,TRBV11-2,TGTGCCAGCAGCTTTCCAACACCCTCTAGCGGGGTCCATTTGGATGAGCAGTTCTTC,CASSFPTPSSGVHLDEQFF
NA,TRBJ1-1,NA,TRBV6-6,TGTGCCAGCAGTGCACAGCAGGACACTGAAGCTTTCTTT,CASSAQQDTEAFF
NA,TRBJ2-1,NA,TRBV5-4,TGTGCCAGCAGCCTGGACAGGGAGGGTGAGCAGTTCTTC,CASSLDREGEQFF
NA,TRBJ1-5,NA,TRBV7-9,TGTGCCAGCAGCCACACAGCTAGCAATCAGCCCCAGCATTTT,CASSHTASNQPQHF
NA,TRBJ2-7,NA,TRBV13,TGTGCCAGCAGCTTAAAAATCTCCTACGAGCAGTACTTC,CASSLKISYEQYF
NA,TRBJ2-7,TRBD2,TRBV7-6,TGTGCCAGCAGCCACCCCCCGGGAGGGGTCGACGAGCAGTACTTC,CASSHPPGGVDEQYF
NA,TRBJ2-3,TRBD2,TRBV11-3,TGTGCCAGCAGCTTAGAGGGACTAGCGGGGGGCGATACGCAGTATTTT,CASSLEGLAGGDTQYF
NA,TRBJ1-2,TRBD1,TRBV5-6,TGTGCCAGCACCCTGACAGGGGTAGTGTCCGACTATGGCTACACCTTC,CASTLTGVVSDYGYTF
NA,TRBJ2-1,NA,TRBV7-9,TGTGCCAGCAACAACTACAATGAGCAGTTCTTC,CASNNYNEQFF
once,TRBJ2-1,NA,TRBV5-6,TGTGCCAGCAGCTCCGGAAACAGCTACAATGAGCAGTTCTTC,CASSSGNSYNEQFF
NA,TRBJ2-7,NA,TRBV29-1,TGCAGCGTTGGAGTCAGCTCCTACGAGCAGTACTTC,CSVGVSSYEQYF
NA,TRBJ2-1,TRBD2,TRBV27,TGTGCCACCCCCGCGGGACTAGGCTACAATGAGCAGTTCTTC,CATPAGLGYNEQFF
NA,TRBJ1-1,TRBD1,TRBV2,TGTGCCAGCAACGACAGGGGAGTAACTGAAGCTTTCTTT,CASNDRGVTEAFF
NA,TRBJ1-6,NA,TRBV6-6,TGTGCCAGCAGTTACGGGACTAACCAGAATTCACCCCTCCACTTT,CASSYGTNQNSPLHF
once,TRBJ2-7,TRBD1,TRBV7-9,TGTGCCAGCAGAACGGACAGGCGAGGAACAATTGGCTACGAGCAGTACTTC,CASRTDRRGTIGYEQYF
NA,TRBJ1-1,TRBD1,TRBV27,TGTGCCAGCAGTTCCCCCGCAGGGGGGAACACTGAAGCTTTCTTT,CASSSPAGGNTEAFF
NA,TRBJ2-1,NA,TRBV7-8,TGTGCCAGCGGACTGCTTATGTGGGGTGAGCAGTTCTTC,CASGLLMWGEQFF
NA,TRBJ1-6,TRBD1,TRBV28,TGTGCCAGCAGCCCCCCCGGGACAGGGCTAGGATATAATTCACCCCTCCACTTT,CASSPPGTGLGYNSPLHF
NA,TRBJ2-1,NA,TRBV18,TGTGCCAGCTCACGGCCCGAGGCCAATGAGCAGTTCTTC,CASSRPEANEQFF
NA,TRBJ1-2,NA,TRBV10-3,TGTGCCATCAGTGAGGTGGACTATGGCTACACCTTC,CAISEVDYGYTF
NA,TRBJ1-1,TRBD1,TRBV29-1,TGCAGCGTCTACAGGGGAACTGAAGCTTTCTTT,CSVYRGTEAFF
NA,TRBJ2-1,TRBD2,TRBV29-1,TGCAGCGTTGTAGCGGGAGGTGACAATGAGCAGTTCTTC,CSVVAGGDNEQFF
NA,TRBJ1-3,NA,TRBV7-2,TGTGCCAGCAGCTGGGAGACAGGTATCTCTGGAAACACCATATATTTT,CASSWETGISGNTIYF
few,TRBJ1-5,NA,TRBV27,TGTGCCAGCAGTTTTAGGTCCGGCAATCAGCCCCAGCATTTT,CASSFRSGNQPQHF
NA,TRBJ1-1,NA,TRBV19,TGTGCCAGTAGTATAGGGGGCCCTGAAGCTTTCTTT,CASSIGGPEAFF
NA,TRBJ2-5,NA,TRBV29-1,TGCAGCGTCAGACCGGGCGGGTTGTGGGAGACCCAGTACTTC,CSVRPGGLWETQYF
NA,TRBJ2-1,TRBD2,TRBV6-5,TGTGCCAGCAGTACCGGGACTAGCGGGATGAATGAGCAGTTCTTC,CASSTGTSGMNEQFF
NA,TRBJ2-5,NA,TRBV6-1,TGTGCCAGCAGTGATCAGGTGGAGACCCAGTACTTC,CASSDQVETQYF
NA,TRBJ2-5,TRBD2,TRBV5-4,TGTGCCAGCAGCCTGACTAGCGGGAGGGCGGAGACCCAGTACTTC,CASSLTSGRAETQYF
NA,TRBJ2-1,NA,TRBV7-2,TGTGCCAGCAATAAAGGGTTTCCCTACAATGAGCAGTTCTTC,CASNKGFPYNEQFF
NA,TRBJ2-3,TRBD2,TRBV30,TGTGCCTGGAGTAAGGGACTAGGGGACACAGATACGCAGTATTTT,CAWSKGLGDTDTQYF
NA,TRBJ2-1,NA,TRBV4-3,TGCGCCAGCAGCTACTCTAATGAGCAGTTCTTC,CASSYSNEQFF
NA,TRBJ1-2,NA,TRBV19,TGTGCCAGTACGAGCGGAGGGGAGGGCTACACCTTC,CASTSGGEGYTF
NA,TRBJ1-3,NA,TRBV7-9,TGTGCCAGCAGCTTAGAAGGGTGGGGCTCCGGAAACACCATATATTTT,CASSLEGWGSGNTIYF
NA,TRBJ2-7,TRBD1,TRBV30,TGTGCCTGGACCGGGACAGGGGGCTTCGGGTCCTACGAGCAGTACTTC,CAWTGTGGFGSYEQYF
NA,TRBJ1-1,NA,TRBV2,TGTGCCAGCAGTGAAATAGCCGGGACTGAAGCTTTCTTT,CASSEIAGTEAFF
once,TRBJ1-1,NA,TRBV9,TGTGCCAGCAGCGTAGGCCAAGCGAACACTGAAGCTTTCTTT,CASSVGQANTEAFF
NA,TRBJ2-7,NA,TRBV6-5,TGTGCCAGCAGTTACTCGGACCCCCGGTTCGTCTACGAGCAGTACTTC,CASSYSDPRFVYEQYF
once,TRBJ1-1,TRBD1,TRBV7-9,TGTGCCAGCAGCCACACAGGGGGCACTGAAGCTTTCTTT,CASSHTGGTEAFF
once,TRBJ2-1,TRBD2,TRBV15,TGTGCCACCAGCGCCTCCATAGGGACTAGCGTTCGGAATGAGCAGTTCTTC,CATSASIGTSVRNEQFF
NA,TRBJ1-3,NA,TRBV2,TGTGCCAGCAGTGGGAGTACATATGCGGACACCATATATTTT,CASSGSTYADTIYF
NA,TRBJ1-1,NA,TRBV7-9,TGTGGCTGCCAGGGCGTCACTGAAGCTTTCTTT,CGCQGVTEAFF
NA,TRBJ1-5,NA,TRBV4-2,TGTGCCAGCAGCCAAGATACCCAAAGCAATCAGCCCCAGCATTTT,CASSQDTQSNQPQHF
NA,TRBJ1-4,NA,TRBV13,TGTGCCAGCAGCCCCCCGGACACCGAGGAAAAACTGTTTTTT,CASSPPDTEEKLFF
NA,TRBJ1-4,NA,TRBV30,TGTGCCTGGGCCCGACGGGACATACTGTTTTTT,CAWARRDILFF
NA,TRBJ2-5,NA,TRBV6-5,TGTGCCAGCAGTTACAATCCTAAAGAGACCCAGTACTTC,CASSYNPKETQYF
NA,TRBJ1-3,NA,TRBV6-1,TGTGCCAGCATTACAGGGTCGGACGCTGGAAACACCATATATTTT,CASITGSDAGNTIYF
NA,TRBJ1-4,NA,TRBV20-1,TGCAGTGCTCAACGGGAGGAAAAACTGTTTTTT,CSAQREEKLFF
NA,TRBJ2-3,TRBD2,TRBV5-4,TGTGCCAGCAGCCCGAGCGGGACCAGCACAGATACGCAGTATTTT,CASSPSGTSTDTQYF
NA,TRBJ1-5,NA,TRBV29-1,TGCAGCGTTGCGACAGCCAATAATCAGCCCCAGCATTTT,CSVATANNQPQHF
once,TRBJ2-7,NA,TRBV4-3,TGCGCCAGCAAGCAAAACAGGCTCTCCTACGAGCAGTACTTC,CASKQNRLSYEQYF
NA,TRBJ2-1,NA,TRBV7-2,TGTGCCAGCAGCCCAAAAGGGACTGCCTCCTACAATGAGCAGTTCTTC,CASSPKGTASYNEQFF
NA,TRBJ2-5,NA,TRBV13,TGTGCCAGCAGCAACCTACAAGAGACCCAGTACTTC,CASSNLQETQYF
once,TRBJ2-3,NA,TRBV6-1,TGTGCCAGCAGTGTACTGCAGGGTTTCTTGACAGATACGCAGTATTTT,CASSVLQGFLTDTQYF